The source of this T cell receptor beta chain is a study of Graves' ophthalmopathy and Graves' hyperthyroidism. Study details: The blood sample was drawn at first diagnosis and before any treatment.

Excluded: other autoimmune disease, uncontrolled infection, pregnancy or lactation. Study-wide points: In blood, most expanded thyroid clonotypes above 0.001 frequency were also detected.

Beta-chain TCR CDR3 regions were amplified from RNA transcripts. RT-PCR was first run with HTBI primers, then multiplex PCR in a second round. TCRdb processed the multiplex PCR reads anew with MiXCR; each CDR3 protein has one entry. The sample lists roughly 400,000 distinct CDR3 sequences, roughly a sixth occurring once. CDR3 length: 14 residues. For this clonotype: Antigen unknown. At one boundary the junction diverges from the germline segment, which might be a read error.

Source material: peripheral blood. The rearrangement links TRBV12-3 or TRBV12-4 to TRBJ1-5; D not certain. This clonotype was sampled from an adult woman with stable Graves' hyperthyroidism. The chain's CDR3 is CASSLDLSYQPQHF. CDR3 coding DNA: TGTGCCAGCAGTTTAGATCTTAGCTATCAGCCTCAGCATTTT.